Listed below are T cell receptor beta chains from one sample, sequenced in a study of PD-1 blockade in classical Hodgkin lymphoma. Repertoires were generated with immunoSEQ multiplex PCR, while TCRdb's copy carries only in-frame clones and drops some. The sample lists tens of thousands of clones, under 90% seen once, with about 20% in the top ten. This material consisted of peripheral blood mononuclear cells (PBMCs), taken at baseline. The receptor source for this set is a human donor with classical Hodgkin lymphoma. Both conserved end residues are part of each CDR3.

v_gene | CDR3aa
TRBV6-1 | CASSVRGGLAGISTDTQYF
TRBV27 | CASSRLASEQFF
TRBV5-4 | CASSSGPPGLNTGELFF
TRBV2 | CASKGDSNQPQHF
TRBV6-1 | CASSEGWGGENGYTF
TRBV7-6 | CASSNPGTSGAYEQYF
TRBV11-2 | CASSLSTGGGEPQHF
TRBV14 | CASSHSGNTIYF
TRBV27 | CASSLSRGGPYEQYF
TRBV6-6 | CASSYSGQGITYEQYF
TRBV7-2 | CASTPVAGDYNEQFF
TRBV28 | CASGGHPYF
TRBV7-2 | CASSLEAGGIYF
TRBV29-1 | CSVEDEGERGNEQFF
TRBV6-1 | CASSDAPGTGNEKLFF
TRBV2 | CASSQGTGGPDEQFF
TRBV7-2 | CASSLDRYEQFF
TRBV27 | CASRTLAGGNYEQYF
TRBV15 | CATSRERDRVEEQYF
TRBV18 | CASSPISGNSGAGELFF
TRBV19 | CASSIVGINEQFF
TRBV4-3 | CASSHDRTSLRLAKNIQYF
TRBV7-2 | CASSLVSMIDTQYF
TRBV18 | CASSPERRVQPQHF
TRBV11-3 | CASSGTTDTQYF
TRBV7-6 | CASSPGETQYF
TRBV9 | CASSVGGQVGSYGYTF
TRBV19 | CASTPRDAGPETQYF
TRBV7-9 | CASSLGQETSNYGYTF
TRBV27 | CASSLREGRSNEKLFF
TRBV5-1 | CASSSRTGRGTEAFF
TRBV6-1 | CASSEVLIGSASYNEQFF
TRBV2 | CASSRTSGMETQYF
TRBV7-6 | CASSLGTGGTTNEKLFF
TRBV11-1 | CASSPLGVDTEAFF
TRBV4-3 | CASSLEGAANTEAFF
TRBV5-1 | CASSLGTANTGELFF
TRBV19 | CASRRTGNTEAFF
TRBV7-8 | CASSLWVAVNTGELFF
TRBV6-5 | CASSPEREGYNEQFF
TRBV19 | CASSIVGYRNTGELFF
TRBV18 | CASSGVAYNEQFF
TRBV5-1 | CASSLVEGSGAFF
TRBV30 | CAWRDLPGQGTNGYTF
TRBV20-1 | CSVQDAYEQFF
TRBV13 | CASSSTPGLAGVGDEQFF
TRBV6-5 | CASSYLQTQYF
TRBV7-2 | CASSLGGYGTQYF
TRBV30 | CAWSHRGSNQPQHF
TRBV5-6 | CASSPVRTGHYGYTF
TRBV7-9 | CASSFGTGDYEQYF
TRBV4-3 | CASSQAHPDYGYTF